The T cell receptor (beta chain) described here comes from a study of blood T cell repertoires in COVID-19. Study background: Samples taken during acute and convalescent COVID-19 were collected in the United States, Italy and Spain. The cDNA or gDNA used as material had been derived from T cells, B-cell-depleted T cells, or PBMCs.

Only one count was recorded for this clone. Per the original data handling: Amplified reference gene primers provided the basis for estimating nucleated cell counts. Sequencing was performed with immunoSEQ multiplex PCR; in TCRdb, only in-frame clones are kept and a portion is missing. D and trimming were read from the DNA, whereas the V and J calls and clone size are those reported in that table. In the table there are more than 40,000 clones, 86% of which are singletons. The sequence was collected from a man aged 55 to 69 with active or convalescent COVID-19. The sequenced material came from peripheral blood.

The CDR3 coding sequence is TGTGCCAGCAGTTTTCCTTATTCACCCCTCCACTTT. Encoded protein: CASSFPYSPLHF. The chain is built from TRBV12-3 or TRBV12-4 and TRBJ1-6; D call uncertain. Trimming shortened V by 3 bases and J by 8 bases, and 5 bases separated the two germline ends. The CDR3 sequence is 12 residues long.